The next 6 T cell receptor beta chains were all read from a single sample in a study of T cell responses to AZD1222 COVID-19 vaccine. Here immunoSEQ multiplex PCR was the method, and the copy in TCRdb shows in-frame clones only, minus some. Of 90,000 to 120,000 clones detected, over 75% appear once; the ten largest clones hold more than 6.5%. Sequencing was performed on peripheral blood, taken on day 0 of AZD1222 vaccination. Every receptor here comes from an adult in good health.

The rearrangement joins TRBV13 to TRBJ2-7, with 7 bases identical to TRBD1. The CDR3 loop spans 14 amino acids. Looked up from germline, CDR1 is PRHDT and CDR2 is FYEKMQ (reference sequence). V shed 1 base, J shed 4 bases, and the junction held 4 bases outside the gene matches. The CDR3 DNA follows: TGTGCCAGCAGCTTAGTCGGCAGGGGGTACGAGCAGTACTTC. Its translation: CASSLVGRGYEQYF.

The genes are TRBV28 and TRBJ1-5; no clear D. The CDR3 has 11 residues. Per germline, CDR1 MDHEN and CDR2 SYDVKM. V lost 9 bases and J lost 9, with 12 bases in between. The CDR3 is CASAQPRPQHF. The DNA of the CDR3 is TGTGCCAGTGCCCAGCCCCGGCCCCAGCATTTT.

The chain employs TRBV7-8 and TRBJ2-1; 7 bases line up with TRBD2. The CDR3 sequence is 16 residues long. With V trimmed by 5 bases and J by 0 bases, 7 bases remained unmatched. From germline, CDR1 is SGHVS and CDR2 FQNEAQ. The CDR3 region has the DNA TGTGCCAGCAGCGCCCTGGGGGGGAGCTCCTACAATGAGCAGTTCTTC. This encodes CASSALGGSSYNEQFF. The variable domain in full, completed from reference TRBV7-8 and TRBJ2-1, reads GAGVSQSPRYKVAKRGQDVALRCDPISGHVSLFWYQQALGQGPEFLTYFQNEAQLDKSGLPSDRFFAERPEGSVSTLKIQRTQQEDSAVYLCASSALGGSSYNEQFFGPGTRLTVL.

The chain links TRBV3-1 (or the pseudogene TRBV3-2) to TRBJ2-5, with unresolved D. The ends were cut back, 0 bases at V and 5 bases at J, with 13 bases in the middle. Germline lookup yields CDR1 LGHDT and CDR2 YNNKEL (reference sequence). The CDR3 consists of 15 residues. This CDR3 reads CASSQDKGSPETQYF. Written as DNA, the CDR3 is TGTGCCAGCAGCCAAGATAAGGGCAGCCCCGAGACCCAGTACTTC.

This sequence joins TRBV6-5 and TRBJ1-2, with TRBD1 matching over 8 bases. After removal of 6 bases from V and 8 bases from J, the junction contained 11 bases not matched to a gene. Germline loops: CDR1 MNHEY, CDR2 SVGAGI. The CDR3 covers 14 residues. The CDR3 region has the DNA TGTGCCAGCAGAACCGGGACAGGTCGTCGGGGCTACACCTTC. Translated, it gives CASRTGTGRRGYTF.

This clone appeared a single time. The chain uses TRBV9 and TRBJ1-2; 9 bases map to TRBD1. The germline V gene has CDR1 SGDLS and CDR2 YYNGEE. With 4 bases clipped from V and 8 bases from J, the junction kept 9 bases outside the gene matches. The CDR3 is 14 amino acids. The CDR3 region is CASSSQGARGGYTF. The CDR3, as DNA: TGTGCCAGCAGCTCACAGGGGGCGCGTGGGGGCTACACCTTC.